This T cell receptor beta chain was observed in a study of Ad26.COV2.S vaccination and SARS-CoV-2 variants. Study details: Donor was in the COV1001 Ad26.COV2.S trial arm. Study-wide results and limits: Vaccinated and placebo-treated recipients had similar non-spike TCR breadth.

Specified treatment: around 19 received Ad26.COV2.S at low or high dose, single or two shots; about 5 received placebo; per-sample allocation not given. The samples date from day 63 after the first vaccine or placebo injection. Generated by immunoSEQ multiplex PCR, the TCRdb table keeps only in-frame clones and is missing some. The sample shows fewer than 400,000 clones, approximately 80% of them seen only once. This CDR3 has 16 residues. Germline loops: CDR1 SGHTA, CDR2 FQGNSA. After removal of 5 bases from V and 0 bases from J, the junction contained 8 bases not matched to a gene. This clone appeared once. Antigen: not known.

This chain joins TRBV7-2 and TRBJ1-2; TRBD1 matches 8 bases. Sequenced here: peripheral blood, sampled in a trial of Ad26.COV2.S vaccine versus placebo. This receptor was taken from a person between 18 and 65 years old who received the Ad26.COV2.S COVID-19 vaccine or a placebo. The CDR3: CASSRTGTSTNYGYTF. The CDR3 DNA follows: TGTGCCAGCAGCCGGACAGGGACTTCAACTAACTATGGCTACACCTTC.